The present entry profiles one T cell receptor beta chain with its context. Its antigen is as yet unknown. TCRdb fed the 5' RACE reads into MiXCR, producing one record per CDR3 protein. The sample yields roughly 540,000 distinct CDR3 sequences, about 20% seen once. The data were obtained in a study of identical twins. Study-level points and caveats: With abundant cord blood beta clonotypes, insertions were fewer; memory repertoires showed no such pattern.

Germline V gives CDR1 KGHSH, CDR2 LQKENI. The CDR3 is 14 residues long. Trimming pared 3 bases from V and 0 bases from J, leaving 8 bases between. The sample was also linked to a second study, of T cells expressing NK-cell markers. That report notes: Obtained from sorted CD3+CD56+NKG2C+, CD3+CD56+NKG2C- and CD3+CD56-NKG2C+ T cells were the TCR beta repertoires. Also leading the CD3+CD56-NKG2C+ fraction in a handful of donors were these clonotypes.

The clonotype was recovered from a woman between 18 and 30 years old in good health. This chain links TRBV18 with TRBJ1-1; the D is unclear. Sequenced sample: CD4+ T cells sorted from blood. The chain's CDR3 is CASSPWEMNTEAFF. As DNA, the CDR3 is TGTGCCAGCTCACCCTGGGAGATGAACACTGAAGCTTTCTTT.